This TCR beta chain was profiled in a study of breast tumors, draining lymph nodes, adjacent tissues. CDR3 length: 15 residues. V lost 1 base and J lost 0, with 7 bases in between. Germline V gives CDR1 PRHDT, CDR2 FYEKMQ (reference sequence). TCRdb re-called the multiplex PCR reads through MiXCR, storing one row per CDR3 protein. Of approximately 250,000 distinct CDR3 sequences listed, less than 40% are singletons. Many counts were recorded for this clonotype. The lymph nodes were axillary draining lymph nodes from breast cancer patients. The receptor comes from a female donor with breast cancer. Some clones in this sample may be carry-over from other donors' samples. The genes are TRBV13 and TRBJ1-3, with no clear D. Sequencing was carried out using axillary lymph node tissue. CDR3 sequence (DNA): TGTGCCAGCAGCTTAGCCCCATACTCTGGAAACACCATATATTTT. It specifies CASSLAPYSGNTIYF.